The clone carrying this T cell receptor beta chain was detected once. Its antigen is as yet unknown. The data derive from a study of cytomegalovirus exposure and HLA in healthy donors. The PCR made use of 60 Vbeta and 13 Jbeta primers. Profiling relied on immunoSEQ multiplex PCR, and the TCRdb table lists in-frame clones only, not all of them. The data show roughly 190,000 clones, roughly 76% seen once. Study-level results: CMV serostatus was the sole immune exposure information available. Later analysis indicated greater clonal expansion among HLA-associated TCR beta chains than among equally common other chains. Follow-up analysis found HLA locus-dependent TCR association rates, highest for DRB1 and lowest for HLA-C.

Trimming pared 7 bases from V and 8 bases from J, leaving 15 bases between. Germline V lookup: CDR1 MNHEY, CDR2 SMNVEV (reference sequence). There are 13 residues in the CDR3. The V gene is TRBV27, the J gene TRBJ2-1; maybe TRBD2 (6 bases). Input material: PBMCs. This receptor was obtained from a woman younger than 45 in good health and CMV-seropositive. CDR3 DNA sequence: TGTGCCAGCATGGGGGAGGCCGGGGATGAGCAGTTCTTC. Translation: CASMGEAGDEQFF.